This record concerns one TCR beta chain sequence. A TCRbeta library incorporating unique molecular identifiers was prepared. MiXCR, run by TCRdb on the PCR reads, gives a single entry per CDR3 protein. The sample includes approximately 400,000 distinct CDR3 sequences, approximately 11% of them seen just once. The data derive from a study of T-cell reconstitution after alpha-beta-depleted transplantation in children. Trimming took 2 bases from V and 4 from J; bases not matched to a gene: 6. This CDR3 contains 15 residues. Per the germline V gene, CDR1 is KGHSH and CDR2 is LQKENI. The sample in question was PBMCs from the stem cell graft donor, obtained from the stem cell graft. The chain is built from TRBV18 and TRBJ2-3; 7 bases are shared with TRBD1. The TCR was taken from a human donor who donated a stem cell graft to a child with acute myeloid leukemia. As DNA, the CDR3 is TGTGCCAGCTCACCAGCCGACAGGGTCGCAGATACGCAGTATTTT. This gives the protein CASSPADRVADTQYF.